This paragraph reports one TCR beta chain. Antigen: not known. One junction end does not reproduce the germline sequence, and a read error may be involved. 13 Jbeta primers and 60 Vbeta primers were used for the PCR. Sequenced by immunoSEQ multiplex PCR; TCRdb stores in-frame clones only, minus some. The repertoire includes some 160,000 clones, approximately 80% of them detected once, and around 2.2% sits in the top ten. This specimen belongs to a study of cytomegalovirus exposure and HLA in healthy donors. CDR1 and CDR2 (germline): SGHDT, YYEEEE. The CDR3 extends over 16 amino acids. Study results and caveats: One later analysis reportedly identified an Asian-associated ancestry cluster that showed fewer N-insertions than the roughly 700-donor mean. In a later analysis, parvovirus B19, influenza, CMV and Epstein-Barr virus appeared linked to several top co-occurrence clusters.

The V and J genes are TRBV5-6 and TRBJ2-1, with 10 bases fitting TRBD2. Specimen: PBMCs. The source is a man in his 60s in good health and CMV-seronegative. CDR3 nucleotide sequence: TGTGCCGGCAGCGGAGACCCCCTAGCGGGGGAGTATGAGCAGTTCTTC. This sequence encodes CAGSGDPLAGEYEQFF.